A selection of T cell receptor beta chains follows, all from one sample in a study of shared clonotypes between healthy human individuals. Libraries were prepared by immunoSEQ multiplex PCR; TCRdb keeps only in-frame clonotypes and omits some of them. In the table there are around 1.9 million clones, roughly 91% of which are singletons. The specimen sequenced was naive CD8+ T cells from PBMCs. These receptors all stem from a man younger than 30 in good health. Some clones in this sample may be carry-over from other donors' samples. The CDR3 runs from the conserved cysteine through the conserved F or W. Fields, in order: CDR3 length, D gene, V gene, J gene, CDR3 protein. The D gene is left open where the match is weak.

16,TRBD2,TRBV27,TRBJ2-7,CASSPSSGTISYEQYF
17,TRBD2,TRBV7-2,TRBJ2-1,CASSYRTSGSSYNEQFF
14,TRBD1,TRBV28,TRBJ2-7,CASSRTGGTYEQYF
15,TRBD2,TRBV28,TRBJ2-1,CASSGLAGQYNEQFF
17,.,TRBV28,TRBJ1-3,CASSFSRLLGWGNTIYF
13,.,TRBV9,TRBJ1-1,CASSAYFNTEAFF
17,.,TRBV4-1,TRBJ2-7,CASSQAHTVTTYYEQYF
15,.,TRBV28,TRBJ2-3,CASSLFVSYTDTQYF
15,.,TRBV28,TRBJ2-2,CASSPKGTYTGELFF
12,TRBD1,TRBV6-5,TRBJ2-7,CASSLMGQVEYF
13,.,TRBV19,TRBJ1-1,CASSPGPNTEAFF
21,TRBD2,TRBV28,TRBJ2-1,CASSPWKLAVEAPPNNNEQFF
14,.,TRBV7-2,TRBJ1-1,CASSYLTGNTEAFF
13,.,TRBV9,TRBJ2-3,CASAGGGTDTQYF
14,.,TRBV30,TRBJ2-2,CAWSLTIDTGELFF
15,TRBD1,TRBV28,TRBJ2-7,CASSLGTGVRYEQYF
15,TRBD2,TRBV6-5,TRBJ2-1,CASRGLAGPGDEQFF
12,.,TRBV11-2,TRBJ2-2,CASSQTGRELFF
13,TRBD1,TRBV10-3,TRBJ2-1,CATRDRGNNEQFF
15,TRBD2,TRBV13,TRBJ2-1,CASSSGTSGSNEQFF
17,TRBD2,TRBV4-1,TRBJ2-1,CASSLRTSGNSYNEQFF
15,.,TRBV7-9,TRBJ1-1,CASSLVGRVNTEAFF
16,.,TRBV19,TRBJ1-2,CASSPLREGENYGYTF
18,.,TRBV6-1,TRBJ1-2,CASSESPGHIAPNYGYTF
16,.,TRBV10-3,TRBJ1-2,CAISDPVLGGGYGYTF
16,TRBD2,TRBV11-1,TRBJ2-3,CASSLGLAGSTDTQYF
11,.,TRBV29-1,TRBJ1-2,CSVTGFYGYTF
16,TRBD1,TRBV6-5,TRBJ2-7,CASSYSTGQVHYEQYF
13,.,TRBV7-3,TRBJ1-1,CASSLYGNTEAFF
15,.,TRBV27,TRBJ2-7,CASSFSARGSYEQYF